This TCR beta chain comes out of a study of graft-versus-host responses after intestinal transplantation. Across the whole study: All recipients were transplanted with multivisceral, liver-intestinal, or isolated intestinal grafts. Overall study results and limits: Maximum circulating GvH clone levels tracked with early post-transplant HvG decreases.

The repertoire was sequenced with immunoSEQ multiplex PCR; TCRdb's copy has only in-frame clones and lacks some. In the table there are 20,000 to 30,000 clones, approximately 83% of which are singletons. As to this clone: Its target is not known.

Germline lookup yields CDR1 LNHDA and CDR2 SQIVND (reference sequence). The CDR3 sequence is 15 residues long. Trimming shortened V by 7 bases and J by 8 bases, and 23 bases separated the two germline ends. The TCR sequence derives from a human patient who received an intestinal transplant, so some T cells may come from the graft donor. The material was PBMCs, obtained roughly 69 weeks after intestinal transplant. The chain is built from TRBV19 and TRBJ1-2; D might be TRBD1 (5 bases). The CDR3 sequence: CASNSGTRRLSGYTF. CDR3 nucleotide sequence: TGTGCCAGTAATTCCGGGACCCGGAGGCTCAGCGGCTACACCTTC. The whole variable domain, filled in from reference TRBV19 and TRBJ1-2, reads DGGITQSPKYLFRKEGQNVTLSCEQNLNHDAMYWYRQDPGQGLRLIYYSQIVNDFQKGDIAEGYSVSREKKESFPLTVTSAQKNPTAFYLCASNSGTRRLSGYTFGSGTRLTVV.